This T cell receptor (beta chain) was documented in a study of control samples from healthy donors and cancer patients. V trimming: 2 bases; J trimming: 4 bases; junction bases outside the gene matches: 6. CDR3 length equals 15 residues. Germline V lookup: CDR1 SGHTA, CDR2 FQGNSA. TCRdb keeps only in-frame clones here, not all; method: immunoSEQ multiplex PCR. The sample lists approximately 150,000 clones, around 90% occurring once. The receptor's source is a man aged 25 to 40 in good health. The chain is built from TRBV7-2 and TRBJ2-7; 9 positions agree with TRBD1. The source material was blood. In nucleotides, the CDR3 is TGTGCCAGCAGCTTAAGGACAGGGGTTAGGTACGAGCAGTACTTC. It encodes CASSLRTGVRYEQYF.